These 30 T cell receptor beta chains originate from one sample sequenced in a study of T cells in Graves' hyperthyroidism and ophthalmopathy. What was amplified from RNA transcripts were TCR beta CDR3 regions. When the TCR CDR3 underwent first-round RT-PCR, the HTBI primer set was used. TCRdb fed the multiplex PCR reads into MiXCR, producing one record per CDR3 protein. This table has about 420,000 distinct CDR3 sequences, 15% to 19% appearing once. The sequencing sample was made of blood. Receptors originate from a woman aged 18-29 years with Graves' hyperthyroidism.

Points on this clonotype: This could be a read error, since a much larger clone is one nucleotide away. This sequence joins TRBV7-8 and TRBJ1-1, with 7 nucleotides matching TRBD1. The length of the CDR3 is 16 residues. Germline V gives CDR1 SGHVS, CDR2 FQNEAQ. The V and J ends lost 7 bases and 2 bases, in that order; junction bases with no gene match: 13. The chain's CDR3 is CASNLDWDSSNTEAFF. In DNA, the CDR3 is TGTGCCAGCAACTTGGACTGGGACAGTTCCAACACTGAAGCTTTCTTT.

The chain combines TRBV6-1 with TRBJ2-2; 9 bases match TRBD2. The CDR3 extends over 14 amino acids. Per germline, CDR1 MNHNS and CDR2 SASEGT. V trimming: 11 bases; J trimming: 5 bases; junction bases outside the gene matches: 9. The CDR3 sequence is CASAWLAGTGELFF. CDR3 DNA sequence: TGTGCCTCAGCATGGCTAGCGGGGACCGGGGAGCTGTTTTTT.

This sequence joins TRBV29-1 and TRBJ1-3, with no clear D. CDR3 length equals 13 residues. The V end lost 3 bases, the J end lost 2 bases, and 8 bases lay between the germline ends. Germline CDR1 and CDR2: SQVTM and ANQGSEA. DNA for the CDR3: TGCAGCGTTGAGTCAGGCGCTGGAAACACCATATATTTT. Translating gives CSVESGAGNTIYF.

This clonotype was seen a single time. The V gene is TRBV15, the J gene TRBJ1-1; D gene unclear. Trimming removed 1 base at V and 7 bases at J, with 10 bases between. The CDR3 spans 13 residues. Germline V gene data show CDR1 as LNHNV and CDR2 as YYDKDF (reference sequence). The CDR3 sequence is CATSRGREDEAFF. The DNA of the CDR3 is TGTGCCACCAGCAGAGGACGGGAGGATGAAGCTTTCTTT.

This clonotype was seen at least ten times. V is TRBV28 and J is TRBJ2-7; either TRBD1 or TRBD2 may fit D (5 bases each). The CDR3 consists of 16 residues. The V gene's germline CDR1 is MDHEN and CDR2 SYDVKM. V shed 4 bases and J shed 3 bases, with 19 bases lying between them. The CDR3 is CASSSPVGDPNYEQYF. CDR3 coding DNA: TGTGCCAGCAGTTCCCCGGTGGGGGACCCAAACTACGAGCAGTACTTC.

This clonotype has only a few counts. V and J are TRBV15 and TRBJ1-5; no reliable D call. CDR1 and CDR2 (germline): LNHNV, YYDKDF (reference sequence). The CDR3 has 18 residues. Trimming cost V 0 bases and J 3 bases, with 18 bases left between them. CDR3 loop: CATSREPTYGEYNQPQHF. In DNA form, the CDR3 reads TGTGCCACCAGCAGAGAACCGACCTATGGGGAATACAATCAGCCCCAGCATTTT.

This clonotype was counted many times. The chain links TRBV6-1 to TRBJ1-1, with D perhaps TRBD1 (6 bases). This CDR3 is built from 13 residues. Germline CDR1 and CDR2: MNHNS and SASEGT. Between the trimmed V and J ends, which lost 10 bases and 3 bases, there was a span of 15 bases. CDR3 protein: CAIRGGGDTEAFF. CDR3 sequence (DNA): TGTGCCATCCGGGGGGGGGGCGACACTGAAGCTTTCTTT.

This chain connects TRBV18 to TRBJ2-1; D remains ambiguous. The V end lost 0 bases, the J end lost 6 bases, and 9 bases lay between the germline ends. The CDR3 contains 14 residues. Germline V gene sequence: CDR1 KGHSH, CDR2 LQKENI. CDR3 nucleotide sequence: TGTGCCAGCTCACCACCTGTCCGACCCAATGAGCAGTTCTTC. Amino acid sequence: CASSPPVRPNEQFF.

This clonotype has a count of ten or more. This CDR3 is CASSFAAGDGYTF. The CDR3 nucleotides are TGTGCCAGCAGTTTTGCGGCAGGGGATGGCTACACCTTC. The chain employs TRBV12-3 or TRBV12-4 and TRBJ1-2; possibly TRBD1 for D (6 bases). The CDR3 is 13 residues long. Trimming removed 3 bases from V and 6 bases from J, with 11 bases in between.

In this sample, this clonotype turned up many times. The chain links TRBV3-1 to TRBJ2-7, with TRBD1 identical over 7 bases. Germline V lookup: CDR1 LGHDT, CDR2 YNNKEL (reference sequence). This CDR3 region has 16 residues. After removal of 4 bases from V and 1 base from J, the junction contained 10 bases not matched to a gene. The CDR3 region has the DNA TGTGCCAGCAGCCCGACAGGGACGATTCTTTCCTACGAGCAGTACTTC. It specifies CASSPTGTILSYEQYF.

This clonotype has a handful of counts. This chain joins TRBV20-1 and TRBJ1-1; possibly TRBD1 for D (5 bases). This CDR3 is 15 amino acids long. Germline V gene lookup returns CDR1 DFQATT and CDR2 SNEGSKA (reference sequence). Trimming left V 4 bases short and J 3 bases short, with 18 bases between. CDR3: CSAIINDSLDTEAFF. The CDR3 nucleotides are TGCAGTGCTATCATCAACGACAGTTTAGACACTGAAGCTTTCTTT.

This clonotype was recorded many times. CDR3 sequence (DNA): TGCAGCGTCGGACTAGCGGGAGGGCCAGGGGAGTTCTTC. This gives the protein CSVGLAGGPGEFF. The V call is TRBV29-1, the J call TRBJ2-1, with 15 bases fitting TRBD2. The CDR3 totals 13 residues. V was clipped by 6 bases and J by 14 bases; unmatched bases: 8. Germline V CDR1 and CDR2: SQVTM, ANQGSEA.

The DNA for the CDR3 is TGTGCCAGCAGTTTTATATCATTCCCGGTTAATCAGCCCCAGCATTTT. Translating gives CASSFISFPVNQPQHF. The genes are TRBV6-5 and TRBJ1-5; D is uncertain. The CDR3 length is 16 residues. The V gene lost 4 bases and the J gene lost 4 bases, with 17 bases spanning the gap. The V gene's germline CDR1 is MNHEY and CDR2 SVGAGI.

As concerns this clonotype: A single base separates this from a much larger clone, so it may be a read error. The V gene is TRBV7-9, the J gene TRBJ1-2, with a weak D call TRBD1 (5 bases). Germline assignment: CDR1 SEHNR and CDR2 FQNEAQ (reference sequence). V was cut by 5 bases and J by 8 bases, with 18 bases left in between. CDR3 size: 14 residues. The CDR3 coding sequence is TGTGCCAGCAGCCTCCCCACAGGTGGTAGAGGCTACACCTTC. Encoded protein: CASSLPTGGRGYTF.

This clonotype has ten or more counts. The CDR3 sequence: CASSYPGLMSYTF. The CDR3 bases are TGTGCCAGCAGTTACCCGGGACTAATGAGCTACACCTTC. This sequence joins TRBV6-5 and TRBJ1-2; possibly TRBD1 for D (5 bases). Germline CDR1 is MNHEY and CDR2 is SVGAGI. This CDR3 is 13 amino acids long. V was trimmed by 2 bases and J by 9 bases, leaving 13 bases between them.

This chain links TRBV5-1 with TRBJ2-2; D possibly matches TRBD1 or TRBD2 (6 bases each). The germline CDR1 and CDR2 sequences are SGHRS and YFSETQ. The ends were cut back, 2 bases at V and 6 bases at J, with 23 bases in the middle. The CDR3 loop spans 18 amino acids. CDR3 nucleotides: TGCGCCAGCAGCTTCCCCTTACAGGGAAGGGGGGAAGCCGGGGAGCTGTTTTTT. It specifies CASSFPLQGRGEAGELFF.

This clonotype occurred once. One end of the junction is discordant with germline, which a read error may explain. The chain employs TRBV11-2 and TRBJ2-5, with TRBD2 matching 12 bases. Germline CDR1 reads SGHAT; CDR2 reads FQNNGV. The CDR3 runs to 18 residues. For the CDR3, the DNA is TGCGCCAGCAGCCAAGCATACCTAGCGGGGGGGCCTGGAGAGACCCAGTACTTC. Protein: CASSQAYLAGGPGETQYF.

The chain carries TRBV28 and TRBJ2-1; 12 positions match TRBD2. The V segment lost 3 bases and the J segment 8 bases; nucleotides outside the gene matches: 2. The germline CDR1 and CDR2 sequences are MDHEN and SYDVKM. The CDR3 covers 14 residues. DNA of the CDR3: TGTGCCAGCAGTTTGACTAGCGGGAGCTATGAGCAGTTCTTC. This encodes CASSLTSGSYEQFF.

The table lists this clonotype with a few counts. The rearrangement joins TRBV5-4 to TRBJ1-2, with D perhaps TRBD1 (6 bases). V gave up 6 bases and J gave up 2 bases, with 14 bases separating them. Germline-derived CDR1 and CDR2 are SGHNT and YYREEE (reference sequence). The CDR3 totals 14 residues. The CDR3: CASNLDRSNYGYTF. DNA for the CDR3: TGTGCCAGCAACCTTGACAGGAGCAACTATGGCTACACCTTC.

The table lists this clonotype with many counts. The chain combines TRBV2 with TRBJ2-3; D not certain. The germline V gene has CDR1 SNHLY and CDR2 FYNNEI. The CDR3 consists of 15 residues. Between the trimmed V and J ends, which lost 5 bases and 3 bases, there was a span of 15 bases. CDR3 sequence (DNA): TGTGCCAGCAGTCGGACGAAATCGGTAACAGATACGCAGTATTTT. This translates into CASSRTKSVTDTQYF. Complete variable domain (other parts from reference TRBV2 and TRBJ2-3): EPEVTQTPSHQVTQMGQEVILRCVPISNHLYFYWYRQILGQKVEFLVSFYNNEISEKSEIFDDQFSVERPDGSNFTLKIRSTKLEDSAMYFCASSRTKSVTDTQYFGPGTRLTVL.

The rearrangement uses TRBV15 and TRBJ2-2; perhaps TRBD2 as D (6 bases). In germline, CDR1 is LNHNV, CDR2 YYDKDF (reference sequence). This CDR3 has 17 amino acids. V was pared by 0 bases and J by 6 bases, with 17 bases between. The chain's CDR3 is CATSRDPAGIGAGELFF. The CDR3 bases are TGTGCCACCAGCAGAGATCCGGCGGGAATTGGAGCCGGGGAGCTGTTTTTT.

There are many counts of this clonotype. The V call is TRBV12-3 or TRBV12-4, the J call TRBJ2-6, with D uncertain. V dropped 8 bases and J dropped 0 bases, with 20 bases sitting between them. This CDR3 is built from 18 residues. The CDR3 DNA reads as TGTGCCAGCGGACCCTTAGTGACGCCCCGCTCTGGGGCCAACGTCCTGACTTTC. This gives the protein CASGPLVTPRSGANVLTF.

This clonotype was counted ten times or more. The rearrangement links TRBV7-2 to TRBJ2-7; D is perhaps TRBD1 (5 bases). Germline CDR1 reads SGHTA; CDR2 reads FQGNSA. This CDR3 has 15 amino acids. Trimming removed 5 bases at V and 0 bases at J, with 14 bases between. The CDR3 sequence: CASSQSRASSYEQYF. CDR3 coding DNA: TGTGCCAGCAGCCAAAGCAGGGCGAGCTCCTACGAGCAGTACTTC. Based on the CDR3 plus reference TRBV7-2 and TRBJ2-7, the full variable domain is GAGVSQSPSNKVTEKGKDVELRCDPISGHTALYWYRQSLGQGLEFLIYFQGNSAPDKSGLPSDRFSAERTGGSVSTLTIQRTQQEDSAVYLCASSQSRASSYEQYFGPGTRLTVT.

This clonotype showed up many times. The gene calls are TRBV29-1 and TRBJ2-7, with 10 positions matching TRBD1. CDR1 is SQVTM, CDR2 ANQGSEA, per germline. There are 15 residues in the CDR3. With 0 bases clipped from V and 2 bases from J, the junction kept 4 bases outside the gene matches. The CDR3 loop is CSVEDRDRGTYEQYF. In DNA, the CDR3 is TGCAGCGTTGAAGACCGGGACAGGGGTACCTACGAGCAGTACTTC.

J is TRBJ2-2 and V is TRBV2; 7 positions match TRBD2. V lost 7 bases, J lost 1 base, and 6 bases stayed unmatched. The CDR3 is 15 amino acids. Looked up from germline, CDR1 is SNHLY and CDR2 is FYNNEI. The CDR3 sequence: CASTVQRGNTGELFF. CDR3 bases: TGTGCCAGCACGGTCCAGCGGGGGAACACCGGGGAGCTGTTTTTT.

This clonotype turned up a few times. This chain uses TRBV18 with TRBJ1-2, with D perhaps TRBD1 (6 bases). This CDR3 contains 18 residues. CDR1 and CDR2 from the germline V gene are KGHSH and LQKENI. V gave up 0 bases and J gave up 8 bases, with 25 bases separating them. CDR3 bases: TGTGCCAGCTCACCACCCCTAGGACGGGACACCCTTTCCTGGGGCTACACCTTC. Its protein product is CASSPPLGRDTLSWGYTF.

In its sample, this clonotype was seen many times. V usage is TRBV28 and J usage is TRBJ2-7; D may be TRBD2 (5 bases). From germline, CDR1 is MDHEN and CDR2 SYDVKM. The CDR3 has 15 amino acids. The V end lost 7 bases, the J end lost 0 bases, and 16 bases lay between the germline ends. DNA for the CDR3: TGTGCCAGCAATCCTTGGAGGCGGACCTCCTACGAGCAGTACTTC. Amino acid sequence: CASNPWRRTSYEQYF.

This clonotype was detected only a few times. This may be a read error, as it is one base from a much larger clone. Likely a read error: the CDR3 ends without its conserved phenylalanine or tryptophan. The chain has TRBV3-1 and TRBJ2-3; 8 positions match TRBD2. This CDR3 is 13 amino acids long. Trimming took 6 bases from V and 4 from J; bases not matched to a gene: 3. CDR1 and CDR2 from the germline V gene are LGHDT and YNNKEL (reference sequence). CDR3: CASRPTSADTQYL. CDR3 coding DNA: TGTGCCAGCAGACCGACTAGCGCAGATACGCAGTATCTT.

This clonotype was counted a few times. The gene calls are TRBV11-2 and TRBJ2-2, with a weak D call TRBD1 (6 bases). The V end was cut by 3 bases, the J end by 3 bases, with 14 bases between. Germline lookup yields CDR1 SGHAT and CDR2 FQNNGV. The CDR3 runs to 16 residues. In DNA form, the CDR3 reads TGTGCCAGCAGCTTCGATGGACAGATAGACACCGGGGAGCTGTTTTTT. Its protein product is CASSFDGQIDTGELFF.

This clonotype was seen ten or more times. V gene TRBV20-1 combines with J gene TRBJ2-2; D may be TRBD2 (5 bases). The CDR3 is 16 amino acids. Germline values: CDR1 DFQATT, CDR2 SNEGSKA (reference sequence). V shed 2 bases and J shed 0 bases, with 13 bases lying between them. CDR3 loop: CSARQSIGTNTGELFF. CDR3 sequence (DNA): TGCAGTGCTAGACAGTCGATCGGGACGAACACCGGGGAGCTGTTTTTT.